This T cell receptor beta chain was sequenced for a study of monozygotic twins with inflammatory bowel disease. Each CDR3 protein gets one entry in TCRdb, which reprocessed the 5' RACE reads and gives no DNA. Recorded here are around 190,000 distinct CDR3 sequences; the top ten clones represent around 1.5%. Points from the study as a whole: For IBD patients, clonotypes shared with others were fewer than for healthy twins, especially with disease activity.

A remark on this clonotype: Its antigen remains unidentified.

Isolation of total RNA was performed on whole blood, with no prior T cell sorting. From germline, CDR1 is LNHDA and CDR2 SQIVND (reference sequence). This CDR3 spans 14 amino acids. The chain employs TRBV19 and TRBJ1-1. The origin of this receptor is a human donor with ulcerative colitis or Crohn's disease, or a healthy co-twin of an affected twin (not recorded which). Sample: blood. The CDR3 loop reads CASSIGIANTEAFF.